This T cell receptor beta chain was retrieved from a study of OX40 agonist ivuxolimab in advanced cancers. Clones were sequenced by immunoSEQ multiplex PCR, and TCRdb holds only the in-frame ones, with some missing. This table has around 82,000 clones, 88% appearing once. On this clone itself: Its specificity is unknown.

Trimming took off 4 bases at V and 2 bases at J, with 18 bases between the two ends. This CDR3 is 16 amino acids long. In germline, CDR1 is SGHRS, CDR2 YFSETQ. Whole-study results and caveats: Relative to CD4+ cells, CD8+ T cells on average had more expanded clones.

The sequence came from an adult with an advanced solid tumor such as melanoma, head and neck, liver or kidney cancer. This chain connects TRBV5-1 to TRBJ1-1, with D perhaps matching TRBD1 (5 bases). The sequenced sample was CD4+ or CD8+ T cells sorted from blood, obtained in a trial of the OX40 agonist ivuxolimab. CDR3 coding DNA: TGCGCCAGCAGCCCCCGAGCAGGGAGGATAAACACTGAAGCTTTCTTT. Translating gives CASSPRAGRINTEAFF.